This TCR beta chain appears in the sequencing data of a study of blood T cell repertoires in COVID-19. The overall study: Samples representing acute and convalescent COVID-19 were sourced from the United States, Italy and Spain. T cells, B-cell-depleted T cells, or PBMCs supplied cDNA or gDNA.

This clone occurred once. Profiled with immunoSEQ multiplex PCR; TCRdb holds only in-frame clones, not every one. The sample lists fewer than 80,000 clones, roughly 90% occurring once. The CDR3 has 12 residues. Trimming took off 7 bases at V and 1 base at J, with 10 bases between the two ends. Germline lookup yields CDR1 SQVTM and CDR2 ANQGSEA. This clonotype was sampled from a man aged 45-60 years with acute or convalescent COVID-19. Sequences were obtained from peripheral blood. The chain carries TRBV29-1 and TRBJ1-1; a weak D match, TRBD1 (5 bases). In nucleotides, the CDR3 is TGCAGCGCCGGTGGACAGAACACTGAAGCTTTCTTT. This encodes CSAGGQNTEAFF.